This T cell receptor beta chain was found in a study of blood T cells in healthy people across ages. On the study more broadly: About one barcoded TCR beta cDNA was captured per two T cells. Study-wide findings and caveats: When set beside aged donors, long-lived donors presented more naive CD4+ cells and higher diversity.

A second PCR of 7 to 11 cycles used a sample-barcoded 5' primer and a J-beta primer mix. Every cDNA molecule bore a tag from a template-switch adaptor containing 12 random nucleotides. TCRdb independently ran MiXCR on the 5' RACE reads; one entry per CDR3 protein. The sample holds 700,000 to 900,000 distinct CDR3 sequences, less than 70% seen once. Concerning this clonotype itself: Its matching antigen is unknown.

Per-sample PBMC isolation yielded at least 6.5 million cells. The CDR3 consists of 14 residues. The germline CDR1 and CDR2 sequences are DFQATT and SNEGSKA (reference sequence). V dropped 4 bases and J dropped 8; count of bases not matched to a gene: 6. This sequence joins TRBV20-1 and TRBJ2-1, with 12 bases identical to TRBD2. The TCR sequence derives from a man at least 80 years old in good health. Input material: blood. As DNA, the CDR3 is TGCAGTGCTACAACTAGCGGGAGGAACCATGAGCAGTTCTTC. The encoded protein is CSATTSGRNHEQFF.